These 14 T cell receptor beta chains came from one sample sequenced in a study of identical twins (dated by TCRdb to 2016 to 2017). The protocol used for the library was 5' RACE. Reads for this sample came from an Illumina HiSeq 2000. TCRdb trimmed public reads at Q25 via fastp, called clones via MiXCR and kept in-frame beta chains. Merged by CDR3 protein, the rows form single entries marked with the most common genes and DNA. The sample profile shows around 650,000 distinct CDR3 sequences; under 8.5% of them were found once. Of the sample, around 1.6% is held by the ten largest clones. Another study also made use of these data, one on yellow fever vaccine responses in identical twins.

Sequenced sample: PBMCs. The receptors come from a woman aged 18-29 years in good health.

This clonotype was recorded at least ten times. The chain carries TRBV12-3 or TRBV12-4 and TRBJ1-1, with TRBD1 matching 8 bases. The J segment lost 3 bases and the V segment lost 4 bases, leaving 4 bases of the junction unmatched. The CDR3 totals 14 residues. CDR3 DNA sequence: TGTGCCAGCAGTTACAGGGGGAGGGACACTGAAGCTTTCTTT. Translating it yields CASSYRGRDTEAFF.

The chain carries TRBV5-5 and TRBJ1-5; the D is unclear. The germline CDR1 and CDR2 sequences are SGHKS and YYEKEE (reference sequence). V dropped 4 bases and J dropped 6 bases, with 17 bases sitting between them. This CDR3 contains 15 residues. In DNA, the CDR3 is TGTGCCAGCAGCGCTTTAGCCAGTCCGGGTCAGCCCCAGCATTTT. Translated, it gives CASSALASPGQPQHF.

V and J are TRBV12-3 or TRBV12-4 and TRBJ1-4, with a possible D match to TRBD1 (6 bases). Trimming cost V 6 bases and J 8 bases, with 10 bases left between them. The CDR3 has 12 amino acids. This CDR3 reads CASRQGREKLFF. In DNA form, the CDR3 reads TGTGCCAGCAGACAGGGTCGGGAAAAACTGTTTTTT.

This clonotype has a handful of counts. V gene TRBV3-1 combines with J gene TRBJ2-1; a weak D match, TRBD1 (5 bases). Trimming removed 7 bases from V and 10 bases from J, with 14 bases in between. Per germline, CDR1 LGHDT and CDR2 YNNKEL (reference sequence). The CDR3 consists of 12 residues. CDR3 in amino acids: CASMGPIGEQFF. DNA of the CDR3: TGTGCCAGCATGGGGCCGATAGGGGAGCAGTTCTTC.

This clonotype was picked up a small number of times. The V gene is TRBV29-1, the J gene TRBJ1-1; TRBD1 matches at 8 bases. Trimming took 5 bases from V and 1 from J; bases not matched to a gene: 6. The CDR3 has 14 residues. Germline loops: CDR1 SQVTM, CDR2 ANQGSEA. The CDR3 sequence: CSVTPGQGNTEAFF. Here the CDR3 DNA reads TGCAGCGTTACTCCAGGACAGGGGAACACTGAAGCTTTCTTT.

This clonotype was seen more than once but under ten times. The genes are TRBV7-3 and TRBJ2-4; D unresolved. Trimming took 4 bases from V and 6 from J, leaving 10 bases between them. CDR1 is SGHTA and CDR2 is FQGTGA in the germline V gene. This CDR3 is 13 amino acids long. The CDR3 region has the DNA TGTGCCAGCAGCTCGGATCCCGGAAACATTCAGTACTTC. Translation gives CASSSDPGNIQYF.

With regard to this clonotype: At one end, the junction sequence differs from germline, possibly due to a read error. The chain recombines TRBV3-1 with TRBJ2-7, with a tentative D call TRBD2 (6 bases). The CDR3 sequence is 18 residues long. Germline V gene data show CDR1 as LGHDT and CDR2 as YNNKEL (reference sequence). CDR3 sequence (DNA): TGTGCCACCAGCCAAGTGGGCCCATGGGACTCAGGCTCCTACGAGCAGTACTTC. This translates into CATSQVGPWDSGSYEQYF.

Only a few counts were recorded for this clonotype. The CDR3 protein is CASSPDFSSYNEQFF. The CDR3 bases are TGTGCCAGCAGCCCTGACTTTAGCTCCTACAATGAGCAGTTCTTC. The chain carries TRBV13 and TRBJ2-1; D gene unclear. V was cut by 5 bases and J by 0 bases, with 11 bases left in between. Germline CDR1 and CDR2: PRHDT and FYEKMQ (reference sequence). The CDR3 extends over 15 amino acids.

The J gene is TRBJ2-3, the V gene TRBV20-1; no clear D. Germline CDR1 DFQATT, CDR2 SNEGSKA (reference sequence). This CDR3 is 14 amino acids long. V lost 6 bases and J 0 bases, leaving 13 bases between the germline ends. CDR3 protein: CSATPPQSTDTQYF. The CDR3 DNA sequence: TGCAGTGCCACCCCCCCACAGAGCACAGATACGCAGTATTTT.

V is TRBV20-1 and J is TRBJ1-4; 9 bases match TRBD1. The CDR3 totals 16 residues. V was pared by 6 bases and J by 0 bases, with 8 bases of the junction left unmatched. Germline V CDR1 and CDR2: DFQATT, SNEGSKA (reference sequence). The CDR3 nucleotides read TGCAGTGCCCCCCGGGACAGGGATCCAACTAATGAAAAACTGTTTTTT. This translates into CSAPRDRDPTNEKLFF.

This clonotype was detected a few times. The V and J genes are TRBV15 and TRBJ2-7; the D is unclear. The V end was cut by 2 bases, the J end by 7 bases, with 24 bases between. CDR3 length equals 17 residues. The V gene's germline CDR1 is LNHNV and CDR2 YYDKDF (reference sequence). CDR3 protein: CATSRKMSADTYGEQYF. The CDR3 nucleotides are TGTGCCACCAGCAGAAAGATGTCCGCGGATACTTACGGAGAGCAGTACTTC.

This chain connects TRBV10-3 to TRBJ2-2, with 8 bases aligning to TRBD2. Germline lookup yields CDR1 ENHRY and CDR2 SYGVKD. Trimming cost V 2 bases and J 6 bases; bases outside gene matches: 8. CDR3 length: 16 residues. CDR3 in DNA: TGTGCCATCAGTGAGACGGTATTAGCGGGGCCCGGGGAGCTGTTTTTT. It yields the protein CAISETVLAGPGELFF.

This clonotype has ten or more counts. J is TRBJ1-2 and V is TRBV12-3 or TRBV12-4, with 7 nucleotides matching TRBD1. The CDR3 contains 15 residues. Trimming took 2 bases from V and 4 from J; bases not matched to a gene: 7. The CDR3 bases are TGTGCCAGCAGTTTATTGGGCAGGGGGGCCTATGGCTACACCTTC. This codes for CASSLLGRGAYGYTF.

In its sample, this clonotype was seen many times. The chain is built from TRBV4-2 and TRBJ1-6; a weak D match, TRBD1 (6 bases). The length of the CDR3 is 15 residues. Deletions cut 5 bases from V and 7 bases from J, with 15 bases between. CDR1 LGHNA and CDR2 YNFKEQ come from the germline V gene. The CDR3 loop reads CASSIYGTLNSPLHF. CDR3 sequence (DNA): TGTGCCAGCAGCATCTACGGGACACTGAATTCACCCCTCCACTTT.